This T cell receptor beta chain comes out of a study of blood T cell repertoires in COVID-19. CDR3 length: 15 residues. Germline CDR1 and CDR2: SGHKS and YYEKEE (reference sequence). Germline trimming cut 1 base from V and 3 bases from J; bases unmatched to any gene: 4. Profiled with immunoSEQ multiplex PCR; TCRdb holds only in-frame clones, not every one. Altogether about 130,000 clones are present, roughly four fifths being singletons, with the ten largest covering under 20%. The TCR was taken from a man aged 25 to 40 who had recovered from COVID-19. The sample comprised PBMCs or T cells enriched from blood (not recorded which). The rearrangement uses TRBV5-5 and TRBJ2-7, with TRBD2 identical over 10 bases. The CDR3, as DNA: TGTGCCAGCAGCTTGATACAGCGGGAGGGCTACGAGCAGTACTTC. Its translation: CASSLIQREGYEQYF.